The entry below gives a single TCR beta chain sequence along with its context. Authors' data handling: Amplification with reference gene primers provided the estimates of nucleated cell counts. Sequenced by immunoSEQ multiplex PCR; TCRdb stores in-frame clones only, minus some. The DNA was the basis for D and trimming; V, J and clone size are from that table. The sample lists nearly 200,000 clones; approximately 81% were seen once. The J segment lost 0 bases and the V segment lost 0 bases, leaving 3 bases of the junction unmatched. Germline V gene sequence: CDR1 SGHVS, CDR2 FNYEAQ. This CDR3 spans 17 amino acids. This record belongs to a study of blood T cell repertoires in COVID-19. Study-level background: Acute and convalescent COVID-19 samples came from the United States, Italy and Spain. Sources were T cells, B-cell-depleted T cells, or PBMCs; the material itself was cDNA or gDNA.

The specimen was peripheral blood. The J gene is TRBJ2-1, the V gene TRBV7-6, with TRBD2 identical over 9 bases. The receptor comes from a human donor in a cohort sampled during active COVID-19. CDR3 in amino acids: CASSLASAGGSYNEQFF. The CDR3 DNA reads TGTGCCAGCAGCTTAGCCTCAGCGGGGGGCTCCTACAATGAGCAGTTCTTC.